Below are 27 T cell receptor beta chains sequenced from a single sample in a study of T cell responses to AZD1222 COVID-19 vaccine. Data came from immunoSEQ multiplex PCR; TCRdb stores just in-frame clones and leaves some out. The data show nearly 95,000 clones, 85% to 90% seen once. Sample: peripheral blood, taken 28 days after the second AZD1222 dose. These receptors were collected from an adult who received the AZD1222 COVID-19 vaccine.

This clone was seen only once. The chain's CDR3 is CAWRVGQGYGYTF. The CDR3 DNA follows: TGTGCCTGGAGAGTAGGACAGGGATATGGCTACACCTTC. V and J are TRBV30 and TRBJ1-2; TRBD1 matches 8 bases. From germline, CDR1 is GTSNPN and CDR2 SVGIG (reference sequence). The CDR3 runs 13 residues. Trimming at V came to 3 bases and at J to 5 bases, leaving 5 bases not matched to a gene.

The V and J genes are TRBV19 and TRBJ2-1; 8 nucleotides line up with TRBD2. CDR3 length equals 16 residues. The V and J ends lost 5 bases and 0 bases, in that order; junction bases with no gene match: 6. Germline V gives CDR1 LNHDA, CDR2 SQIVND (reference sequence). CDR3 amino acids: CASSVSGVSSYNEQFF. Written as DNA, the CDR3 is TGTGCCAGTAGTGTTAGCGGGGTGTCCTCCTACAATGAGCAGTTCTTC.

This clone was counted once. The genes are TRBV6-2 or TRBV6-3 and TRBJ2-2; 10 positions agree with TRBD1. The CDR3 is 15 residues long. V was clipped by 5 bases and J by 7 bases; unmatched bases: 7. CDR1 is MNHEY and CDR2 is SVGEGT in the germline V gene. The CDR3 is CASSHGTGDFGELFF. As DNA, the CDR3 is TGTGCCAGCAGTCATGGGACAGGGGATTTCGGGGAGCTGTTTTTT.

V and J are TRBV6-5 and TRBJ1-6; TRBD1 agrees at 7 bases. Germline V lookup: CDR1 MNHEY, CDR2 SVGAGI. V was clipped by 7 bases and J by 6 bases; unmatched bases: 9. The CDR3 sequence is 15 residues long. DNA of the CDR3: TGTGCCAGCAACCCCGGACAGGCTTTTAATTCACCCCTCCACTTT. Its translation is CASNPGQAFNSPLHF.

The chain uses TRBV11-2 and TRBJ2-1, with 7 nucleotides matching TRBD2. CDR1 is SGHAT, CDR2 FQNNGV, per germline. With V trimmed by 2 bases and J by 3 bases, 4 bases remained unmatched. The CDR3 covers 15 residues. The DNA for the CDR3 is TGTGCCAGCAGCTTAATGTCGGGGGGCTACAATGAGCAGTTCTTC. Translated, it gives CASSLMSGGYNEQFF.

This rearrangement joins TRBV6-2 or TRBV6-3 to TRBJ2-3; weak D call: TRBD2 (6 bases). V was trimmed by 0 bases and J by 0 bases, leaving 13 bases between them. The CDR3 extends over 17 amino acids. Per the germline V gene, CDR1 is MNHEY and CDR2 is SVGEGT. CDR3 in amino acids: CASSYSRRGTSTDTQYF. In nucleotides, the CDR3 is TGTGCCAGCAGTTACTCTAGGAGGGGCACTAGCACAGATACGCAGTATTTT.

This rearrangement joins TRBV2 to TRBJ1-5; TRBD1 agrees at 7 bases. This CDR3 is 15 amino acids long. The germline V gene encodes CDR1 SNHLY and CDR2 FYNNEI. The ends lost 6 bases at V and 0 bases at J; junction bases unmatched: 5. The CDR3: CASSDRAYSNQPQHF. CDR3 in DNA: TGTGCCAGCAGCGACAGGGCCTATAGCAATCAGCCCCAGCATTTT.

The chain employs TRBV5-1 and TRBJ1-1; unclear D gene. The V end was cut by 4 bases, the J end by 4 bases, with 11 bases between. Germline V lookup: CDR1 SGHRS, CDR2 YFSETQ. This CDR3 region has 13 residues. The DNA of the CDR3 is TGCGCCAGCAGCCTACACATAAGCACTGAAGCTTTCTTT. Translated: CASSLHISTEAFF.

This chain links TRBV6-6 with TRBJ2-7, with 9 bases aligning to TRBD1. The germline V gene encodes CDR1 MNHNY and CDR2 SVGAGI (reference sequence). The ends lost 5 bases at V and 2 bases at J; junction bases unmatched: 10. This CDR3 spans 16 amino acids. The chain's CDR3 is CASSPMRGQGAYEQYF. Here the CDR3 DNA reads TGTGCCAGCAGTCCGATGAGGGGACAGGGTGCCTACGAGCAGTACTTC.

The V and J genes are TRBV19 and TRBJ2-3, with D unresolved. This CDR3 is 11 amino acids long. CDR1 and CDR2 (germline): LNHDA, SQIVND (reference sequence). The V end lost 8 bases, the J end lost 0 bases, and 3 bases lay between the germline ends. DNA of the CDR3: TGTGCCAGTGCTAGCACAGATACGCAGTATTTT. Translating gives CASASTDTQYF.

This clone was seen only once. Sequence at one end of the junction differs from germline and may be a read error. The V and J genes are TRBV7-7 and TRBJ2-1; D remains ambiguous. CDR1 SSHAT and CDR2 FNYEAQ come from the germline V gene (reference sequence). This CDR3 is built from 13 residues. The CDR3 sequence is CASSLALDNEQFF. The CDR3 DNA reads TGTGCTAGCAGCTTAGCCCTTGACAATGAGCAGTTCTTC.

This clone was counted a few times. The V call is TRBV5-8, the J call TRBJ1-1, with D unclear. Trimming left V 3 bases short and J 1 base short, with 10 bases between. The germline V gene has CDR1 SGHTS and CDR2 YDEGEE. The CDR3 sequence is 14 residues long. The DNA for the CDR3 is TGTGCCAGCAGCTGGACGTGGGGGAACACTGAAGCTTTCTTT. Its translation is CASSWTWGNTEAFF. Full variable domain (remainder filled in from reference TRBV5-8 and TRBJ1-1): EAGVTQSPTHLIKTRGQQATLRCSPISGHTSVYWYQQALGLGLQFLLWYDEGEERNRGNFPPRFSGRQFPNYSSELNVNALELEDSALYLCASSWTWGNTEAFFGQGTRLTVV.

This clone appeared a single time. This chain links TRBV5-6 with TRBJ1-1; D remains ambiguous. V was pared by 1 base and J by 0 bases, with 7 bases between. Germline CDR1 reads SGHDT; CDR2 reads YYEEEE. The CDR3 sequence is 14 residues long. The DNA for the CDR3 is TGTGCCAGCAGCTTGCGGCAGATGAACACTGAAGCTTTCTTT. Translation: CASSLRQMNTEAFF.

The chain carries TRBV21-1 and TRBJ2-7; no check of the table's D call, TRBD2, against the DNA was made. TRBV21-1 is a pseudogene segment. The length of the CDR3 is 10 residues. In nucleotides, the CDR3 is TGTGCCAGCAGGAGGTACGAGCAGTACTTC. Amino acids: CASRRYEQYF.

The chain combines TRBV28 with TRBJ1-1; 10 bases fit TRBD1. CDR1 and CDR2 from the germline V gene are MDHEN and SYDVKM. The CDR3 covers 18 residues. V shed 4 bases and J 2 bases; nucleotides not matched to a gene: 13. DNA for the CDR3: TGTGCCAGCAGTTCACTGGGGACAGGGGACAACCTAAACACTGAAGCTTTCTTT. Amino acids: CASSSLGTGDNLNTEAFF.

The CDR3 spells CASSIKYRSSGANVLTF. The CDR3 DNA reads TGTGCCAGTAGTATTAAGTACAGAAGCTCTGGGGCCAACGTCCTGACTTTC. The chain joins TRBV19 to TRBJ2-6; D ambiguous. This CDR3 has 17 residues. Trimming removed 3 bases at V and 0 bases at J, with 12 bases between. Looked up from germline, CDR1 is LNHDA and CDR2 is SQIVND (reference sequence).

This chain joins TRBV7-3 and TRBJ2-7; 9 bases map to TRBD2. CDR1 is SGHTA and CDR2 is FQGTGA in the germline V gene. The CDR3 runs 13 residues. The trim removed 5 bases at V and 6 bases at J, leaving 5 bases unmatched. CDR3 protein: CASSPGLATEQYF. The DNA for the CDR3 is TGTGCCAGCAGCCCGGGACTAGCAACCGAGCAGTACTTC.

V is TRBV5-1 and J is TRBJ1-2; the D gene is possibly TRBD1 (5 bases). Germline values: CDR1 SGHRS, CDR2 YFSETQ. Trimming cost V 3 bases and J 0 bases, with 15 bases left between them. This CDR3 has 16 residues. The CDR3 DNA is TGCGCCAGCAGCTCGGGCCGACAGATAGCTAACTATGGCTACACCTTC. This encodes CASSSGRQIANYGYTF.

This chain links TRBV7-9 with TRBJ1-2; no clear D gene. The CDR3 extends over 14 amino acids. Germline V lookup: CDR1 SEHNR, CDR2 FQNEAQ (reference sequence). Trimming removed 4 bases from V and 2 bases from J, with 11 bases in between. CDR3 in DNA: TGTGCCAGCAGCTCCCCGGCGAGGAACTATGGCTACACCTTC. It specifies CASSSPARNYGYTF.

The chain couples TRBV18 to TRBJ1-5; tentatively, D is TRBD1 (6 bases). Trimming shortened V by 1 base and J by 6 bases, and 13 bases separated the two germline ends. The germline gives CDR1 KGHSH, CDR2 LQKENI. This CDR3 is built from 15 residues. The chain's CDR3 is CASSPQGVSGQPQHF. The DNA of the CDR3 is TGTGCCAGCTCACCACAGGGGGTGTCCGGTCAGCCCCAGCATTTT.

CDR3 in DNA: TGTGCCAGCATGGGACCTCGCAATGAGCAGTTCTTC. Translation gives CASMGPRNEQFF. The V call is TRBV6-5, the J call TRBJ2-1; D tentatively reads TRBD1 or TRBD2 (5 bases each). Germline V CDR1 and CDR2: MNHEY, SVGAGI. The CDR3 has 12 amino acids. V was clipped by 7 bases and J by 6 bases, with 10 bases between them.

This clone has more than one count but fewer than ten. The chain recombines TRBV6-2 or TRBV6-3 with TRBJ2-1; 12 bases map to TRBD2. V trimming: 5 bases; J trimming: 4 bases; junction bases outside the gene matches: 6. The CDR3 spans 16 residues. Germline V CDR1 and CDR2: MNHEY, SVGEGT. The CDR3 DNA reads as TGTGCCAGCAGTAAATCTAGCGGGAGGGCTTACAATGAGCAGTTCTTC. It codes for CASSKSSGRAYNEQFF.

This chain links TRBV12-2 with TRBJ1-5. TRBV12-2 is deemed a pseudogene. This CDR3 comprises 20 residues. CDR3 DNA sequence: TGTGCAAGTCGCCCGACCCAATTTCCGGGACTCAGACTCAGCAATCAGCCCCAGCATTTT. It specifies CASRPTQFPGLRLSNQPQHF.

The rearrangement joins TRBV5-1 to TRBJ2-1; 8 positions match TRBD2. Unmatched junction bases numbered 4, after V lost 0 bases and J lost 2 bases. Looked up from germline, CDR1 is SGHRS and CDR2 is YFSETQ. The CDR3 totals 16 residues. The CDR3 sequence is CASSLEGTSPYNEQFF. The CDR3 nucleotides are TGCGCCAGCAGCTTGGAGGGGACTAGTCCCTACAATGAGCAGTTCTTC.

J is TRBJ1-6 and V is TRBV6-2 or TRBV6-3; 7 nucleotides align to TRBD1. Looked up from germline, CDR1 is MNHEY and CDR2 is SVGEGT. Losses at the gene ends were 4 bases for V and 8 bases for J; bases not matched to a gene: 5. CDR3 length: 14 amino acids. CDR3: CASSWGTAYSPLHF. The CDR3 bases are TGTGCCAGCAGTTGGGGGACAGCTTATTCACCCCTCCACTTT.

The J gene is TRBJ2-2, the V gene TRBV24-1; 11 nucleotides agree with TRBD1. Germline V lookup: CDR1 KGHDR, CDR2 SFDVKD. The CDR3 covers 16 residues. Trimming cost V 3 bases and J 7 bases; bases outside gene matches: 6. The CDR3 DNA sequence: TGTGCCACCAGTGATGCAGGACAGGGGGCGAGCGGGGAGCTGTTTTTT. The encoded protein is CATSDAGQGASGELFF.

The chain combines TRBV6-5 with TRBJ2-3, with 9 bases fitting TRBD1. V was clipped by 2 bases and J by 6 bases; unmatched bases: 3. CDR1 and CDR2 (germline): MNHEY, SVGAGI. The CDR3 sequence is 14 residues long. CDR3 sequence: CASSYGTGTDTQYF. Here the CDR3 DNA reads TGTGCCAGCAGTTACGGGACAGGGACGGATACGCAGTATTTT.